One sample yielded the 14 T cell receptor beta chains listed below, sequenced in a study of spatial heterogeneity in lung cancer. Stated time point: blood at routine non-recurrence follow-up after resection. Unsorted samples of tumor, nontumor lung or frozen PBMC had their whole RNA sequenced. TCRdb re-called the 5' RACE reads through MiXCR, storing one row per CDR3 protein. The sample contains some 54,000 distinct CDR3 sequences, less than 9% of which appear only once. The sample consisted of PBMCs, taken at follow-up. The source is a female donor with early-stage non-small cell lung cancer.

This sequence joins TRBV29-1 and TRBJ2-3, with a possible D match to TRBD1 (5 bases). The CDR3 has 15 residues. Germline V lookup: CDR1 SQVTM, CDR2 ANQGSEA. The V gene lost 7 bases and the J gene lost 1 base, with 18 bases spanning the gap. CDR3 in amino acids: CSAFEQGMRTDTQYF. CDR3 bases: TGCAGCGCCTTCGAGCAGGGTATGCGCACAGATACGCAGTATTTT.

The J gene is TRBJ2-7, the V gene TRBV5-1; D call uncertain. The V and J ends lost 0 bases and 3 bases respectively, with 16 bases between them. The CDR3 loop spans 16 amino acids. Germline V gene sequence: CDR1 SGHRS, CDR2 YFSETQ. The CDR3 is CASSLVPQDPNYEQYF. CDR3 DNA sequence: TGCGCCAGCAGCTTGGTTCCGCAGGATCCCAACTACGAGCAGTACTTC.

The chain has TRBV20-1 and TRBJ2-1; D gene unclear. CDR1 DFQATT and CDR2 SNEGSKA come from the germline V gene (reference sequence). CDR3 size: 14 residues. Trimming stripped 2 bases from V and 2 bases from J, with 10 bases between. The CDR3 DNA sequence: TGCAGTGCTAGATGGGCCCCAGCCTACAATGAGCAGTTCTTC. It encodes CSARWAPAYNEQFF.

This clonotype was detected ten times or more. The chain combines TRBV29-1 with TRBJ1-1, with D hard to call. The CDR3 has 12 residues. With 0 bases removed from V and 10 bases from J, the gap between germline ends came to 12 bases. In germline, CDR1 is SQVTM, CDR2 ANQGSEA. The CDR3 coding sequence is TGCAGCGTTGAAGATCGCGCGTTTCGAGCTTTCTTT. Protein product: CSVEDRAFRAFF.

The sample holds a few counts of this clonotype. The rearrangement joins TRBV5-1 to TRBJ2-5, with 11 bases matching TRBD2. J gave up 4 bases and V 1 base, and 6 bases lay outside the gene matches. The germline gives CDR1 SGHRS, CDR2 YFSETQ. The CDR3 totals 16 residues. CDR3 sequence (DNA): TGCGCCAGCAGCTTGAATAGCGGGGGGGCCTTAGAGACCCAGTACTTC. This encodes CASSLNSGGALETQYF.

J is TRBJ1-1 and V is TRBV28; tentative D call: TRBD1 (5 bases). Trimming pared 10 bases from V and 6 bases from J, leaving 15 bases between. CDR1 and CDR2 (germline): MDHEN, SYDVKM. The CDR3 runs to 12 residues. CDR3 coding DNA: TGTGCCACCGTTTCGATGGGGGCTGAAGCTTTCTTT. It yields the protein CATVSMGAEAFF.

This chain joins TRBV10-3 and TRBJ1-2; D is uncertain. The CDR3 consists of 13 residues. Germline-derived CDR1 and CDR2 are ENHRY and SYGVKD. V was cut by 3 bases and J by 6 bases, with 11 bases left in between. This CDR3 reads CAISDRLPDGYTF. CDR3 DNA: TGTGCCATCAGTGACAGACTCCCGGATGGCTACACCTTC.

The chain combines TRBV18 with TRBJ1-6; no clear D. Per germline, CDR1 KGHSH and CDR2 LQKENI. The CDR3 runs 14 residues. Trimming removed 6 bases at V and 6 bases at J, with 12 bases between. The CDR3 here is CASSAGIINSPLHF. The CDR3 DNA reads as TGTGCCAGCTCCGCCGGGATCATTAATTCACCCCTCCACTTT.

This clonotype was observed at least ten times. The CDR3 nucleotides are TGTGCCAGCACCGACAGGGGCAATGAGCAGTTCTTC. Translating it yields CASTDRGNEQFF. This sequence joins TRBV27 and TRBJ2-1; 8 bases match TRBD1. V dropped 7 bases and J dropped 6; count of bases not matched to a gene: 2. CDR3 size: 12 residues. Per the germline V gene, CDR1 is MNHEY and CDR2 is SMNVEV (reference sequence).

A few counts support this clonotype. The chain combines TRBV10-1 with TRBJ2-7; TRBD1 aligns across 10 bases. Trimming cost V 0 bases and J 2 bases; bases outside gene matches: 1. This CDR3 spans 15 amino acids. CDR1 and CDR2 from the germline V gene are WNHNN and SYGVQD (reference sequence). CDR3 residues: CASSESGTGAYEQYF. The CDR3 DNA follows: TGCGCCAGCAGTGAGTCCGGGACAGGGGCCTACGAGCAGTACTTC.

At least ten counts were recorded for this clonotype. This chain connects TRBV7-8 to TRBJ2-6; D might be TRBD1 (5 bases). V lost 6 bases to trimming and J lost 0 bases, with 6 bases between them. This CDR3 spans 14 amino acids. Germline CDR1 SGHVS, CDR2 FQNEAQ. In nucleotides, the CDR3 is TGTGCCAGCAGACAGGACTCTGGGGCCAACGTCCTGACTTTC. This translates into CASRQDSGANVLTF.

This clonotype was picked up many times. This chain connects TRBV5-1 to TRBJ2-5; no clear D gene. The CDR3 extends over 12 amino acids. The germline V gene encodes CDR1 SGHRS and CDR2 YFSETQ. Trimming took off 0 bases at V and 0 bases at J, with 0 bases between the two ends. This chain's CDR3 is CASSLDQETQYF. The CDR3 DNA sequence: TGCGCCAGCAGCTTGGACCAAGAGACCCAGTACTTC.

This clonotype has ten or more counts. The J gene is TRBJ2-5, the V gene TRBV28, with D hard to call. Per the germline V gene, CDR1 is MDHEN and CDR2 is SYDVKM. The length of the CDR3 is 13 residues. The V end lost 5 bases, the J end lost 2 bases, and 9 bases lay between the germline ends. The CDR3 reads CASSTAHQETQYF. DNA for the CDR3: TGTGCCAGCAGTACCGCACATCAAGAGACCCAGTACTTC.

The V and J genes are TRBV6-4 and TRBJ2-3, with 7 bases that match TRBD2. Germline V CDR1 and CDR2: MRHNA, SNTAGT. The CDR3 has 18 residues. V lost 0 bases, J lost 6 bases, and 15 bases stayed unmatched. The CDR3 loop is CASSDSTGERGVGDTQYF. DNA for the CDR3: TGTGCCAGCAGTGACTCGACGGGCGAGCGGGGTGTGGGTGATACGCAGTATTTT.